Presented here are 11 T cell receptor beta chains from one specimen sequenced in a study of blood T cell repertoires in COVID-19. The repertoire was sequenced with immunoSEQ multiplex PCR; TCRdb's copy has only in-frame clones and lacks some. The sample contains about 80,000 clones, 78% of which appear only once. Sequenced material: peripheral blood. The origin of the receptors is a man in his 60s with COVID-19, enrolled during active disease.

This clone came up once. CDR3 DNA: TGTGCCGCCTCGGGGGGGACTAGCGGGAGGGCCTACACCGGGGAGCTGTTTTTT. It specifies CAASGGTSGRAYTGELFF. V gene TRBV30 combines with J gene TRBJ2-2, with 16 bases fitting TRBD2. Germline CDR1 is GTSNPN and CDR2 is SVGIG (reference sequence). This CDR3 spans 18 amino acids. With 8 bases clipped from V and 3 bases from J, the junction kept 12 bases outside the gene matches.

The gene calls are TRBV5-1 and TRBJ2-2; maybe TRBD2 (5 bases). V gave up 2 bases and J gave up 8 bases, with 13 bases separating them. The CDR3 loop spans 14 amino acids. CDR1 and CDR2 from the germline V gene are SGHRS and YFSETQ. DNA of the CDR3: TGCGCCAGCAGCTTCTCGGGGTACCTTGGGGAGCTGTTTTTT. Translating it yields CASSFSGYLGELFF.

This chain joins TRBV7-2 and TRBJ2-7, with 12 nucleotides matching TRBD2. Germline CDR1 and CDR2: SGHTA and FQGNSA. CDR3 size: 15 residues. V lost 4 bases to trimming and J lost 3 bases; unmatched junction nucleotides: 4. The CDR3 region is CASSSTSGGVYEQYF. The CDR3 nucleotides read TGTGCCAGCAGCTCGACTAGCGGGGGAGTCTACGAGCAGTACTTC.

V is TRBV5-1 and J is TRBJ1-2; D might be TRBD1 (5 bases). The V gene lost 3 bases and the J gene lost 10 bases, with 13 bases spanning the gap. Germline V CDR1 and CDR2: SGHRS, YFSETQ. The CDR3 consists of 12 residues. This CDR3 reads CASSSQVPFYTF. The DNA for the CDR3 is TGCGCCAGCAGCTCACAGGTTCCCTTCTACACCTTC.

The genes are TRBV14 and TRBJ1-1; D remains ambiguous. The germline V and J ends were trimmed by 1 base and 6 bases, with 9 bases remaining between them. Germline CDR1 and CDR2: SGHDN and FVKESK. This CDR3 spans 13 amino acids. This CDR3 is CASSQASRSEAFF. The DNA for the CDR3 is TGTGCCAGCAGCCAAGCGTCCAGGTCTGAAGCTTTCTTT.

This chain joins TRBV30 and TRBJ2-3, with TRBD2 identical over 8 bases. Germline lookup yields CDR1 GTSNPN and CDR2 SVGIG (reference sequence). J was trimmed by 3 bases and V by 5 bases; bases with no gene match: 7. The CDR3 has 14 amino acids. For the CDR3, the DNA is TGTGCCTGGTACTCGCCTAGCGGGACAGATACGCAGTATTTT. Protein sequence: CAWYSPSGTDTQYF.

The chain has TRBV5-1 and TRBJ1-1; D remains unclear. Trimming stripped 6 bases from V and 0 bases from J, with 15 bases between. Germline lookup yields CDR1 SGHRS and CDR2 YFSETQ. CDR3 length equals 15 residues. CDR3 residues: CASTPLGRVNTEAFF. As DNA, the CDR3 is TGCGCCAGCACCCCCTTAGGGAGGGTGAACACTGAAGCTTTCTTT.

This clone has just one count. The CDR3 spells CASSPQGLAGSDTQYF. The CDR3 nucleotides read TGTGCCAGCAGTCCCCAGGGACTAGCGGGTTCAGATACGCAGTATTTT. The rearrangement uses TRBV28 and TRBJ2-3; TRBD2 aligns across 12 bases. The V segment lost 5 bases and the J segment 4 bases; nucleotides outside the gene matches: 7. Germline loops: CDR1 MDHEN, CDR2 SYDVKM. The CDR3 has 16 amino acids.

The chain uses TRBV28 and TRBJ2-7; TRBD1 might be the D (6 bases). The CDR3 has 15 amino acids. V lost 10 bases and J lost 0, with 19 bases in between. Germline V CDR1 and CDR2: MDHEN, SYDVKM. CDR3 nucleotide sequence: TGTGCCACCACCTCGGACAGTATCGGCTCCTACGAGCAGTACTTC. As protein: CATTSDSIGSYEQYF.

This clone was counted many times. This chain joins TRBV2 and TRBJ2-1; 7 bases line up with TRBD2. Germline trimming cut 3 bases from V and 2 bases from J; bases unmatched to any gene: 4. The CDR3 has 15 amino acids. In germline, CDR1 is SNHLY, CDR2 FYNNEI. The CDR3 reads CASSDARETYNEQFF. As DNA, the CDR3 is TGTGCCAGCAGTGATGCGCGGGAGACCTACAATGAGCAGTTCTTC.

The chain is built from TRBV6-6 and TRBJ1-5, with 12 nucleotides matching TRBD1. CDR1 MNHNY and CDR2 SVGAGI come from the germline V gene (reference sequence). CDR3 length: 16 residues. Trimming at V came to 4 bases and at J to 2 bases, leaving 3 bases not matched to a gene. CDR3 nucleotides: TGTGCCAGCAGTTTGGGACAGGGGGCCGGCAATCAGCCCCAGCATTTT. It specifies CASSLGQGAGNQPQHF.